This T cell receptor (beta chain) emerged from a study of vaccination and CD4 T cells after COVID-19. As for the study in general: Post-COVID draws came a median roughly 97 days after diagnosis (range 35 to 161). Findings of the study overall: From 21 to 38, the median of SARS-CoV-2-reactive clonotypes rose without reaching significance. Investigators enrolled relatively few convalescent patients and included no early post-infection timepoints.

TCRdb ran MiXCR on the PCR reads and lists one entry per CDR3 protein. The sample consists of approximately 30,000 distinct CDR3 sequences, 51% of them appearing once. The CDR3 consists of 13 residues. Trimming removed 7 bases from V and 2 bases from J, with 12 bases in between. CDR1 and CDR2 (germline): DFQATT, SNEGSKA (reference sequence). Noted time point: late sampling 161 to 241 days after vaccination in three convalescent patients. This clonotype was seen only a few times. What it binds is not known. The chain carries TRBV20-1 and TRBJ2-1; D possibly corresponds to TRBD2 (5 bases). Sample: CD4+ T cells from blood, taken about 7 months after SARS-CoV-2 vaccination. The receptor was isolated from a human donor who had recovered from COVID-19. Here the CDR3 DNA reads TGCAGTGTTCCACTAGAACCCTACAATGAGCAGTTCTTC. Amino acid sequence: CSVPLEPYNEQFF.